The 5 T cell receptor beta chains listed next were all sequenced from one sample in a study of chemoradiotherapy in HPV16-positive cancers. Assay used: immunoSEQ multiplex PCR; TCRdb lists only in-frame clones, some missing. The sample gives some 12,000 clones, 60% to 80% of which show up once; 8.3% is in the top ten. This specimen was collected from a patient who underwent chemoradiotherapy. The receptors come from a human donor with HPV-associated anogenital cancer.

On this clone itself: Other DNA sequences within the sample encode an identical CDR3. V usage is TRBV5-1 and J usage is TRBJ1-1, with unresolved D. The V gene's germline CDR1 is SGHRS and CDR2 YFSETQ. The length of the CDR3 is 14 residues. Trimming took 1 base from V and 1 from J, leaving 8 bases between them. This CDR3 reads CASSLSAANTEAFF. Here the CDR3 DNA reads TGCGCCAGCAGCTTGTCCGCCGCGAACACTGAAGCTTTCTTT.

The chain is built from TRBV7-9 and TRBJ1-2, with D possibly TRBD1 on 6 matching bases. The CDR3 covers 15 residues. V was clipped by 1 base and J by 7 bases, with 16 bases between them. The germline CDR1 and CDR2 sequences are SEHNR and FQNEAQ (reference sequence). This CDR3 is CASSLEDSLGIGYTF. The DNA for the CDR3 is TGTGCCAGCAGCTTAGAGGACAGCCTGGGCATTGGCTACACCTTC.

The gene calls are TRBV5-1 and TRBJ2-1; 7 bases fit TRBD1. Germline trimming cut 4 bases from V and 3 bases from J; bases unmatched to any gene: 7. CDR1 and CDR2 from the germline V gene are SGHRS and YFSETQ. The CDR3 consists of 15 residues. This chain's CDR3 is CASSTTGTDYNEQFF. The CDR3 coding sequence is TGCGCCAGCAGCACAACCGGGACAGACTACAATGAGCAGTTCTTC.

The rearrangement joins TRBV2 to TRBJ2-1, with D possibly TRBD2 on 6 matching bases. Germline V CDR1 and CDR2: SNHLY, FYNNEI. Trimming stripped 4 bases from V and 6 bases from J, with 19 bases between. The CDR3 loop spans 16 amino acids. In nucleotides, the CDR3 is TGTGCCAGCAGTGGCTTCGGGCAGGGACTGGGCAATGAGCAGTTCTTC. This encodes CASSGFGQGLGNEQFF. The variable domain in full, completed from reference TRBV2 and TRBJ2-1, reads EPEVTQTPSHQVTQMGQEVILRCVPISNHLYFYWYRQILGQKVEFLVSFYNNEISEKSEIFDDQFSVERPDGSNFTLKIRSTKLEDSAMYFCASSGFGQGLGNEQFFGPGTRLTVL.

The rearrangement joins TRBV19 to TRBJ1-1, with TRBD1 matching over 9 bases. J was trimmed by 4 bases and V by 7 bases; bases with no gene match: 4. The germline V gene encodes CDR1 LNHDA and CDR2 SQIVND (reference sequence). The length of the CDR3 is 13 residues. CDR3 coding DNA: TGTGCCAGTAAGTGGACAGGGGTCACTGAAGCTTTCTTT. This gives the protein CASKWTGVTEAFF.